The 11 T cell receptor beta chains presented below share a single source sample, sequenced in a study of technical replicates of blood from a few donors. This table comes from immunoSEQ multiplex PCR, and its TCRdb copy is limited to in-frame clones, with some not included. The data show 66,000 or so clones, 85% to 90% seen once. The sequencing sample was made of PBMCs. The receptors originated from a human donor in good health. Some clones in this sample may be carry-over from other donors' samples.

The J gene is TRBJ2-7, the V gene TRBV30, with TRBD1 matching over 9 bases. Germline V gives CDR1 GTSNPN, CDR2 SVGIG (reference sequence). Unmatched junction bases numbered 6, after V lost 2 bases and J lost 1 base. The CDR3 spans 15 residues. The CDR3 loop is CAWSRTGTGSYEQYF. The DNA for the CDR3 is TGTGCCTGGAGTCGAACCGGGACAGGGTCCTACGAGCAGTACTTC.

A single count supports this clone. The chain combines TRBV9 with TRBJ1-4; the D is unclear. The CDR3 contains 15 residues. The germline V and J ends were trimmed by 0 bases and 3 bases, with 9 bases remaining between them. Germline V CDR1 and CDR2: SGDLS, YYNGEE. CDR3: CASSVAGTPNEKLFF. Here the CDR3 DNA reads TGTGCCAGCAGCGTAGCGGGTACCCCTAATGAAAAACTGTTTTTT.

The DNA for the CDR3 is TGTGCCAGTAGAGAGGGCCTTGGGAGGAACACTGAAGCTTTCTTT. Its protein is CASREGLGRNTEAFF. J is TRBJ1-1 and V is TRBV19; no definite D call. The CDR3 contains 15 residues. Germline-derived CDR1 and CDR2 are LNHDA and SQIVND (reference sequence). V gave up 6 bases and J gave up 1 base, with 15 bases separating them.

This clone has a handful of counts. This chain connects TRBV2 to TRBJ1-1, with 7 bases aligning to TRBD1. The germline V gene has CDR1 SNHLY and CDR2 FYNNEI. V lost 6 bases, J lost 7 bases, and 2 bases stayed unmatched. CDR3 length equals 11 residues. The CDR3 region has the DNA TGTGCCAGCAGGACAGGGCGTGAAGCTTTCTTT. It translates to CASRTGREAFF.

There are a few counts of this clone. The chain has TRBV19 and TRBJ1-5; D gene ambiguous. CDR1 is LNHDA, CDR2 SQIVND, per germline (reference sequence). The CDR3 length is 16 residues. The germline V and J ends were trimmed by 7 bases and 0 bases, with 16 bases remaining between them. CDR3 DNA: TGTGCCAGTAACCCAGGCAGGAAAAATAGCAATCAGCCCCAGCATTTT. It translates to CASNPGRKNSNQPQHF.

The chain carries TRBV25-1 and TRBJ1-2; D gene unclear. V was cut by 6 bases and J by 2 bases, with 16 bases left in between. CDR3 length: 15 residues. Per the germline V gene, CDR1 is MGHDK and CDR2 is SYGVNS. Here the CDR3 reads CASSPTLSGNYGYTF. In nucleotides, the CDR3 is TGTGCCAGCAGCCCCACGTTATCGGGAAACTATGGCTACACCTTC.

The CDR3 nucleotides read TGTGCCACCCGGGCGGGACAGGGTAGTTCACCCCTCCACTTT. Its translation is CATRAGQGSSPLHF. The rearrangement joins TRBV2 to TRBJ1-6; 9 bases fit TRBD1. This CDR3 spans 14 amino acids. Germline CDR1 and CDR2: SNHLY and FYNNEI. The ends lost 10 bases at V and 9 bases at J; junction bases unmatched: 10.

The chain employs TRBV6-1 and TRBJ2-5; 10 nucleotides agree with TRBD1. The V and J ends lost 7 bases and 5 bases, in that order; junction bases with no gene match: 7. Germline CDR1 MNHNS, CDR2 SASEGT. The CDR3 runs to 14 residues. The CDR3 region is CASKTGGIGETQYF. The CDR3 region has the DNA TGTGCCAGCAAGACAGGGGGCATTGGTGAGACCCAGTACTTC.

This chain joins TRBV2 and TRBJ1-1; perhaps TRBD1 as D (5 bases). V was shortened by 6 bases and J by 8 bases, with 19 bases between the two germline ends. Germline-derived CDR1 and CDR2 are SNHLY and FYNNEI. The CDR3 is 14 residues long. In DNA form, the CDR3 reads TGTGCCAGCAGCGCCCTTCCGTGGGGCTCAGAAGCTTTCTTT. It specifies CASSALPWGSEAFF.

The chain employs TRBV6-1 and TRBJ2-7, with 8 bases aligning to TRBD2. Per germline, CDR1 MNHNS and CDR2 SASEGT. V dropped 0 bases and J dropped 7; count of bases not matched to a gene: 17. The CDR3 extends over 18 amino acids. For the CDR3, the DNA is TGTGCCAGCAGTGAAGCGCTGCGGGGGGCTACACTCCTACGGGAGCAGTACTTC. Protein product: CASSEALRGATLLREQYF.

This chain connects TRBV5-1 to TRBJ2-7; D unclear. The germline CDR1 and CDR2 sequences are SGHRS and YFSETQ. There are 15 residues in the CDR3. Trimming pared 2 bases from V and 3 bases from J, leaving 15 bases between. This CDR3 reads CASSLNLVIGYEQYF. The CDR3 nucleotides read TGCGCCAGCAGCTTAAATCTAGTGATCGGCTACGAGCAGTACTTC.